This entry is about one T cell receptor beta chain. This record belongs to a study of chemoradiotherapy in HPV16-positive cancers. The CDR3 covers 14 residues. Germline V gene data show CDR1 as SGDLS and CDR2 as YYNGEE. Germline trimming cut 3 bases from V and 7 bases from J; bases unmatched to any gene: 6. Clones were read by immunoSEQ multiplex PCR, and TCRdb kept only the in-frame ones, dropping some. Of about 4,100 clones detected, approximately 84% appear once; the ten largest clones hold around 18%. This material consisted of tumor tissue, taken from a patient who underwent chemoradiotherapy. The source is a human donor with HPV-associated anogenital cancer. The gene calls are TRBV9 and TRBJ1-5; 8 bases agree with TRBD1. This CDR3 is CASSADRGRQPQHF. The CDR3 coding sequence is TGTGCCAGCAGCGCCGACAGGGGTAGGCAGCCCCAGCATTTT.